The 11 T cell receptor beta chains given below trace back to one sample, sequenced in a study of T cells in Graves' hyperthyroidism and ophthalmopathy. Amplification yielded TCR beta CDR3 regions, with RNA transcripts as the source. Using the HTBI primer set, a first-round RT-PCR was run on the TCR CDR3. One entry per CDR3 protein results from TCRdb running MiXCR on the multiplex PCR reads. The table lists 750,000 to 950,000 distinct CDR3 sequences, 38% of them singletons. The sample was blood. Source of these receptors: a man aged 18 to 30 with Graves' hyperthyroidism.

The chain links TRBV19 to TRBJ1-3; D unclear. CDR1 is LNHDA and CDR2 is SQIVND in the germline V gene (reference sequence). V dropped 5 bases and J dropped 0 bases, with 11 bases sitting between them. This CDR3 has 15 residues. In DNA form, the CDR3 reads TGTGCCAGTAGTCCAAGGACTCGCTCTGGAAACACCATATATTTT. Translation gives CASSPRTRSGNTIYF.

This chain uses TRBV12-3 or TRBV12-4 with TRBJ1-5, with D hard to call. V was shortened by 4 bases and J by 4 bases, with 11 bases between the two germline ends. The CDR3 has 14 residues. DNA for the CDR3: TGTGCCAGCAGTTACGCAGGACTAAATCAGCCCCAGCATTTT. Protein sequence: CASSYAGLNQPQHF.

The chain joins TRBV25-1 to TRBJ1-4, with no clear D. The CDR3 covers 13 residues. Deletions cut 5 bases from V and 5 bases from J, with 9 bases between. Germline V gene data show CDR1 as MGHDK and CDR2 as SYGVNS. The CDR3 DNA reads as TGTGCCAGCAGTTTCTACGGGAATGAAAAACTGTTTTTT. Translated: CASSFYGNEKLFF.

A few counts support this clonotype. V is TRBV7-2 and J is TRBJ1-3; tentative D call: TRBD1 (6 bases). The V gene lost 8 bases and the J gene lost 2 bases, with 16 bases spanning the gap. The CDR3 extends over 15 amino acids. Per the germline V gene, CDR1 is SGHTA and CDR2 is FQGNSA. CDR3 sequence: CASGQLQGTGNTIYF. The CDR3 coding sequence is TGTGCCAGCGGTCAGTTACAGGGAACTGGAAACACCATATATTTT.

The V call is TRBV5-6, the J call TRBJ2-6; D may be TRBD1 (5 bases). Germline lookup yields CDR1 SGHDT and CDR2 YYEEEE. Trimming took off 4 bases at V and 0 bases at J, with 8 bases between the two ends. This CDR3 has 15 amino acids. The chain's CDR3 is CASSPTDSGANVLTF. In nucleotides, the CDR3 is TGTGCCAGCAGCCCGACAGACTCTGGGGCCAACGTCCTGACTTTC. Full variable domain (remainder filled in from reference TRBV5-6 and TRBJ2-6): DAGVTQSPTHLIKTRGQQVTLRCSPKSGHDTVSWYQQALGQGPQFIFQYYEEEERQRGNFPDRFSGHQFPNYSSELNVNALLLGDSALYLCASSPTDSGANVLTFGAGSRLTVL.

This clonotype has a handful of counts. The chain has TRBV19 and TRBJ2-5; D is possibly TRBD1 (6 bases). From germline, CDR1 is LNHDA and CDR2 SQIVND (reference sequence). The CDR3 is 15 residues long. V gave up 4 bases and J gave up 3 bases, with 15 bases separating them. The CDR3 spells CASSTMQQGEETQYF. In nucleotides, the CDR3 is TGTGCCAGTAGTACCATGCAACAGGGCGAAGAGACCCAGTACTTC.

The chain links TRBV7-2 to TRBJ2-2; 9 bases are a match to TRBD2. J lost 7 bases, V lost 4 bases, and 7 bases had no gene match. CDR1 SGHTA and CDR2 FQGNSA come from the germline V gene. The CDR3 runs 15 residues. CDR3 DNA sequence: TGTGCCAGCAGCTCCCTCTGGACTAGCGTCGGGGAGCTGTTTTTT. Protein sequence: CASSSLWTSVGELFF.

This clonotype was counted ten times or more. The chain is built from TRBV10-3 and TRBJ2-7; a possible D gene is TRBD1 (5 bases). The CDR3 length is 15 residues. The V end was cut by 0 bases, the J end by 3 bases, with 12 bases between. Germline CDR1 is ENHRY and CDR2 is SYGVKD. CDR3 DNA sequence: TGTGCCATCAGTGAGTCAAGGGGTAGGAGCTACGAGCAGTACTTC. Its protein product is CAISESRGRSYEQYF.

The chain recombines TRBV29-1 with TRBJ2-5; D might be TRBD1 (6 bases). The ends were cut back, 0 bases at V and 0 bases at J, with 14 bases in the middle. Per germline, CDR1 SQVTM and CDR2 ANQGSEA. This CDR3 has 16 residues. In nucleotides, the CDR3 is TGCAGCGTTGAAGATTGGGACCGGGACAACCAAGAGACCCAGTACTTC. Its translation is CSVEDWDRDNQETQYF. The full variable domain, with the rest looked up from reference TRBV29-1 and TRBJ2-5, is SAVISQKPSRDICQRGTSLTIQCQVDSQVTMMFWYRQQPGQSLTLIATANQGSEATYESGFVIDKFPISRPNLTFSTLTVSNMSPEDSSIYLCSVEDWDRDNQETQYFGPGTRLLVL.

This clonotype was seen a handful of times. The V gene is TRBV7-9, the J gene TRBJ1-4, with a tentative D call TRBD1 (6 bases). V was clipped by 4 bases and J by 4 bases, with 13 bases between them. This CDR3 has 15 amino acids. Per germline, CDR1 SEHNR and CDR2 FQNEAQ (reference sequence). The CDR3 sequence: CASSYPTGYNEKLFF. The CDR3 nucleotides read TGTGCCAGCAGCTACCCGACAGGATATAATGAAAAACTGTTTTTT.

The rearrangement links TRBV19 to TRBJ1-1; 7 positions match TRBD1. This CDR3 has 12 amino acids. The junction had 9 bases not matched to a gene; V was cut back by 10 bases and J by 7 bases. Germline lookup yields CDR1 LNHDA and CDR2 SQIVND (reference sequence). The CDR3 protein is CATMRRDSEAFF. The CDR3 region has the DNA TGTGCCACCATGAGACGGGACAGTGAAGCTTTCTTT.